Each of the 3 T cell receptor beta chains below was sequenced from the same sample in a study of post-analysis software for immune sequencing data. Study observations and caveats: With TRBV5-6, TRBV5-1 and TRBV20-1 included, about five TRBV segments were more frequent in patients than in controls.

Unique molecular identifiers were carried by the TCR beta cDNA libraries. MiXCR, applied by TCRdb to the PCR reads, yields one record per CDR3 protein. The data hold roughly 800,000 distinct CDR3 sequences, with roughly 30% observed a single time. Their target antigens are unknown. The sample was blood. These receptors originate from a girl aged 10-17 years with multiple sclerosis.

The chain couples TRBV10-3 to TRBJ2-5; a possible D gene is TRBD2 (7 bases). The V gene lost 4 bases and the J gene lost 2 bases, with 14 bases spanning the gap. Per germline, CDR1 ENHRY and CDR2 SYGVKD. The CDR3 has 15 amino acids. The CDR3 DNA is TGTGCCATCAGTGTCGGACAGCGGGGACAAGAGACCCAGTACTTC. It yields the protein CAISVGQRGQETQYF.

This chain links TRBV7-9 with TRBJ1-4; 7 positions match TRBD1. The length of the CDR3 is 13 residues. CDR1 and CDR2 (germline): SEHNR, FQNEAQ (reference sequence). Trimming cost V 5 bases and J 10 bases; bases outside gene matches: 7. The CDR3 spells CASSPDREGKLFF. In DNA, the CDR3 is TGTGCCAGCAGCCCCGACAGGGAAGGAAAACTGTTTTTT. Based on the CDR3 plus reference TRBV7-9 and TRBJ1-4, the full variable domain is DTGVSQNPRHKITKRGQNVTFRCDPISEHNRLYWYRQTLGQGPEFLTYFQNEAQLEKSRLLSDRFSAERPKGSFSTLEIQRTEQGDSAMYLCASSPDREGKLFFGSGTQLSVL.

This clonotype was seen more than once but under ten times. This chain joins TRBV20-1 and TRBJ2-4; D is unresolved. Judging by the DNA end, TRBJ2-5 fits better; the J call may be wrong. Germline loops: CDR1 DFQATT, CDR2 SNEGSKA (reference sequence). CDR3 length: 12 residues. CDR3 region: CSAEWNQETQYF. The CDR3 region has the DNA TGCAGTGCCGAGTGGAACCAAGAGACCCAGTACTTC.